The clone carrying this TCR beta chain has just a few counts. Antigen unknown. The entry originates in a study of human T cells and chemical hapten exposure. The overall study: There were per-sample TCR yield variations, arising mainly from small pooled library volume differences.

The library attached unique molecular identifiers to individual cDNA molecules. Per the original methods: Per sample, the median was 95,638 TCRs, with values from 23,224 to 690,600. TCRdb itself ran the 5' RACE reads through MiXCR, one entry per CDR3 protein. V and J calls and clone size were set by TCRdb, not the authors. The table lists roughly 120,000 distinct CDR3 sequences, around 20% of them singletons. Broader study findings: TCRs at a frequency above 1 in 1000 stayed unchanged with DPC sensitization.

V lost 5 bases to trimming and J lost 0 bases; unmatched junction nucleotides: 15. Germline V gene data show CDR1 as SEHNR and CDR2 as FQNEAQ (reference sequence). The CDR3 spans 19 residues. Whole blood, unfractionated, served as the material for total RNA extraction. This sequence was found in a human donor in good health. The chain carries TRBV7-9 and TRBJ2-7, with 11 bases that match TRBD1. This chain's CDR3 is CASSTPPLGTGGFSYEQYF. The DNA of the CDR3 is TGTGCCAGCAGCACCCCCCCCTTAGGGACAGGGGGTTTCTCCTACGAGCAGTACTTC.